What follows are 10 T cell receptor beta chains derived from one specimen sequenced in a study of blood T cell repertoires in COVID-19. The assay was immunoSEQ multiplex PCR, and TCRdb's table has in-frame clones only and misses some. The sample yields 60,000 or so clones, around 80% seen once. Sequenced input: peripheral blood. All receptors derive from a woman of 80 years or more with acute or convalescent COVID-19.

The count of this clone is one. The V and J genes are TRBV9 and TRBJ1-5; possible D gene TRBD1, 5 bases. The V and J ends lost 4 bases and 5 bases respectively, with 13 bases between them. The CDR3 runs 14 residues. Germline CDR1 SGDLS, CDR2 YYNGEE. The CDR3 DNA reads TGTGCCAGCAGCCTCCCGGGGGTGGATCAGCCCCAGCATTTT. Amino acids: CASSLPGVDQPQHF.

The rearrangement links TRBV19 to TRBJ1-5, with D possibly TRBD1 on 5 matching bases. Looked up from germline, CDR1 is LNHDA and CDR2 is SQIVND (reference sequence). The CDR3 is made up of 15 amino acids. V was trimmed by 8 bases and J by 6 bases, leaving 20 bases between them. In DNA form, the CDR3 reads TGTGCCAGTGAGGCGGGCGGGGGGTTACGTCAGCCCCAGCATTTT. It is translated as CASEAGGGLRQPQHF.

The chain has TRBV18 and TRBJ2-5; D perhaps matches TRBD1 (5 bases). CDR1 and CDR2 (germline): KGHSH, LQKENI. The CDR3 has 15 residues. The ends were cut back, 0 bases at V and 3 bases at J, with 11 bases in the middle. Here the CDR3 reads CASSPPGSGKETQYF. CDR3 DNA: TGTGCCAGCTCACCACCGGGCTCAGGGAAAGAGACCCAGTACTTC. Full variable domain (remainder filled in from reference TRBV18 and TRBJ2-5): NAGVMQNPRHLVRRRGQEARLRCSPMKGHSHVYWYRQLPEEGLKFMVYLQKENIIDESGMPKERFSAEFPKEGPSILRIQQVVRGDSAAYFCASSPPGSGKETQYFGPGTRLLVL.

The chain links TRBV19 to TRBJ2-3, with TRBD1 matching over 12 bases. The CDR3 is 17 amino acids. CDR1 and CDR2 (germline): LNHDA, SQIVND (reference sequence). Losses at the gene ends were 5 bases for V and 4 bases for J; bases not matched to a gene: 10. The CDR3, as DNA: TGTGCCAGTAGTTCGGGACAGGGGGCCCTAAGGGCAGATACGCAGTATTTT. It specifies CASSSGQGALRADTQYF.

This chain joins TRBV12-3 or TRBV12-4 and TRBJ2-5; D is ambiguous. The V gene lost 6 bases and the J gene lost 5 bases, with 7 bases spanning the gap. This CDR3 spans 11 amino acids. The CDR3 is CASSYYETQYF. In DNA form, the CDR3 reads TGTGCCAGCAGCTATTATGAGACCCAGTACTTC.

This clone was seen only once. The chain's CDR3 is CAISVGQGVDEQYF. The DNA for the CDR3 is TGTGCCATCAGTGTGGGGCAGGGTGTGGACGAGCAGTACTTC. The chain joins TRBV10-3 to TRBJ2-7; perhaps TRBD1 as D (5 bases). V lost 4 bases to trimming and J lost 5 bases, with 15 bases between them. The germline gives CDR1 ENHRY, CDR2 SYGVKD. CDR3 length: 14 amino acids.

V usage is TRBV2 and J usage is TRBJ2-1; 9 bases line up with TRBD2. CDR1 and CDR2 from the germline V gene are SNHLY and FYNNEI. CDR3 length: 18 residues. Unmatched junction bases numbered 12, after V lost 1 base and J lost 5 bases. Here the CDR3 DNA reads TGTGCCAGCAGTGAAGGTCCCTTAAGGAGCGGGGGGCACAATGAGCAGTTCTTC. It translates to CASSEGPLRSGGHNEQFF.

The chain employs TRBV7-7 and TRBJ2-1; tentatively, D is TRBD2 (6 bases). V lost 0 bases and J 2 bases, leaving 8 bases between the germline ends. This CDR3 comprises 15 residues. CDR1 and CDR2 (germline): SSHAT, FNYEAQ (reference sequence). The CDR3 is CASSLAEGPYNEQFF. The CDR3 DNA reads as TGTGCCAGCAGCTTAGCGGAGGGTCCCTACAATGAGCAGTTCTTC.

This clone appeared once. This rearrangement joins TRBV18 to TRBJ2-5; D is possibly TRBD2 (7 bases). The germline gives CDR1 KGHSH, CDR2 LQKENI. The CDR3 is 14 residues long. Trimming pared 3 bases from V and 5 bases from J, leaving 13 bases between. The CDR3 reads CASSPPPGGETQYF. As DNA, the CDR3 is TGTGCCAGCTCACCCCCCCCGGGGGGCGAGACCCAGTACTTC.

This clone was recorded once. The chain links TRBV19 to TRBJ1-5; D not certain. Trimming left V 5 bases short and J 1 base short, with 12 bases between. Germline CDR1 reads LNHDA; CDR2 reads SQIVND (reference sequence). There are 15 residues in the CDR3. The CDR3 DNA is TGTGCCAGTAGTCTTGGGCCCCTAAGCAATCAGCCCCAGCATTTT. This sequence encodes CASSLGPLSNQPQHF.